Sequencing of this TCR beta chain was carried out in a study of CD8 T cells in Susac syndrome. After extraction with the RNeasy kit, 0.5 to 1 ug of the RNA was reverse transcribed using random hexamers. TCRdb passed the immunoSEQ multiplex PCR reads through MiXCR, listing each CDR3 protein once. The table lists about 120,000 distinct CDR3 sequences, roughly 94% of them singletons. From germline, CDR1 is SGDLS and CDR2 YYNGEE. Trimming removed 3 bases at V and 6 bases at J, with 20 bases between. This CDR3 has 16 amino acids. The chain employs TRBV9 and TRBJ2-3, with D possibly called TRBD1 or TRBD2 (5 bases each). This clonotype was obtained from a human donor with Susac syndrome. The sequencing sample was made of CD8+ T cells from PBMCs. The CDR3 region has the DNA TGTGCCAGCAGCGCGGGGACCGCGATCAGCCGGGATACGCAGTATTTT. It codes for CASSAGTAISRDTQYF.